This T cell receptor (beta chain) was found in a study of T cell responses to AZD1222 COVID-19 vaccine. TCRdb's table, derived via immunoSEQ multiplex PCR, lists solely in-frame clones and lacks some. This sample has around 150,000 clones, with under 95% found just once. Germline assignment: CDR1 SGHRS and CDR2 YFSETQ. The CDR3 is 15 residues long. V shed 2 bases and J 0 bases; nucleotides not matched to a gene: 4. The chain employs TRBV5-1 and TRBJ1-2; TRBD1 matches at 7 bases. Sequencing used peripheral blood, obtained on day 0 of MenACWY control vaccination. The source is an adult in good health. CDR3 nucleotides: TGCGCCAGCAGCTTACTACAGGGGTCTAACTATGGCTACACCTTC. Translation gives CASSLLQGSNYGYTF.